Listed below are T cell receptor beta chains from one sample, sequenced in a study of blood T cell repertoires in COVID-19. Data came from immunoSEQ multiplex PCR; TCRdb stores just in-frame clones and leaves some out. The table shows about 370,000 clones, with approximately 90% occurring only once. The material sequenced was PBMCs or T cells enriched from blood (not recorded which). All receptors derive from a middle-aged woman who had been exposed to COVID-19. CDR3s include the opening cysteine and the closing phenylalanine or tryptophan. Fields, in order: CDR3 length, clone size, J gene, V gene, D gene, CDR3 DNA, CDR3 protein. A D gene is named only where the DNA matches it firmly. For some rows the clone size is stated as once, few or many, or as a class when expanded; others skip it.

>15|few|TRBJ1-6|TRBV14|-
TGTGCCAGCAGCCAAGATCGTACGAGTAATTCACCCCTCCACTTT
CASSQDRTSNSPLHF
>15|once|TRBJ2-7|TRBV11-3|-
TGTGCCAGCAGCTCCAGAGGCGGACTGGCCTACGAGCAGTACTTC
CASSSRGGLAYEQYF
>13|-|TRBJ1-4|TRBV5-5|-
TGTGCCAGCAGCTTGGTTTCGGTTGAAAAACTGTTTTTT
CASSLVSVEKLFF
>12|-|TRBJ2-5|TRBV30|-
TGTGCCTGGAATTCGGGCCAAGAGACCCAGTACTTC
CAWNSGQETQYF
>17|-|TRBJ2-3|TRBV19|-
TGTGCCAGTAGCAACACCTTGGGTGGCAGGCTCACAGATACGCAGTATTTT
CASSNTLGGRLTDTQYF
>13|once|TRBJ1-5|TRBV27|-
TGTGCCACCCGACAAGGCTTGCACCAGCCCCAGCATTTT
CATRQGLHQPQHF
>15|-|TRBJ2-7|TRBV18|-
TGTGCCAGCTCACCCCCCGCAGGACACTCCTACGAGCAGTACTTC
CASSPPAGHSYEQYF
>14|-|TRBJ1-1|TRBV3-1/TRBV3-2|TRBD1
TGTGCCAGCAGCCAAACAGGGGGTTACACTGAAGCTTTCTTT
CASSQTGGYTEAFF
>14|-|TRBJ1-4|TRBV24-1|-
TGTGCCACCAGTGATGTGACAGATTCTGAAAAACTGTTTTTT
CATSDVTDSEKLFF
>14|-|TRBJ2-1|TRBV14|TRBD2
TGTGCCAGCAGCCACCTCGGGACTATCAATGAGCAGTTCTTC
CASSHLGTINEQFF
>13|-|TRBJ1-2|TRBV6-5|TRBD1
TGTGCCAGCAGAAGGACAGGGGAGTATGGCTACACCTTC
CASRRTGEYGYTF
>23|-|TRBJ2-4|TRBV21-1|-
TGTGCCAGCAGCAAAGGGCTGGGGACTAGCGGGGGATTTGAGGGGTTGGCCAAAAACATTCAGTACTTC
CASSKGLGTSGGFEGLAKNIQYF
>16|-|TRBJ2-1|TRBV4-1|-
TGCGCCAGCAGCCAAGGATCAGGTCCCTCCTACAATGAGCAGTTCTTC
CASSQGSGPSYNEQFF
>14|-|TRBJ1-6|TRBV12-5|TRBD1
TGTGCTAGTGGTTTGGGGACAGGGAATTCACCCCTCCACTTT
CASGLGTGNSPLHF
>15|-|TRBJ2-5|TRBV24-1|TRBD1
TGTGCCACCAGTGCCCCGGACAGGGGGCAAGAGACCCAGTACTTC
CATSAPDRGQETQYF
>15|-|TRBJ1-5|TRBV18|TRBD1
TGTGCCAGCTCCGAGATGGACAGGGGAAATCAGCCCCAGCATTTT
CASSEMDRGNQPQHF
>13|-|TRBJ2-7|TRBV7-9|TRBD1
TGTGCCCTTATCGACAGGGATAGCCACGAGCAGTACTTC
CALIDRDSHEQYF
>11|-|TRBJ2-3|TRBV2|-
TGTGCCAGCAGCCTTGCAGATACGCAGTATTTT
CASSLADTQYF
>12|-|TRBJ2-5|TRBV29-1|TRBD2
TGCAGCGCCTCGACTAGCGGGGAGACCCAGTACTTC
CSASTSGETQYF
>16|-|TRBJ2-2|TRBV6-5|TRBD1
TGTGCCAGCAGTTATGACAGGGGGCGGGACACCGGGGAGCTGTTTTTT
CASSYDRGRDTGELFF
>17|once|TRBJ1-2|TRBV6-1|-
TGTGCCAGCAGTGAAAAGGTCCCGACAGTGACCGTGAGAGGCTACACCTTC
CASSEKVPTVTVRGYTF
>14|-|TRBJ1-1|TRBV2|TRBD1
TGTGCCAGCAGTAAACAGGGGATGAACACTGAAGCTTTCTTT
CASSKQGMNTEAFF
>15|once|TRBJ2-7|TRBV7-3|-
TGTGCCAGCAGCCCCACGGCAAATAGCGTCTACGAGCAGTACTTC
CASSPTANSVYEQYF
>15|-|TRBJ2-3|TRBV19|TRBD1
TGTGCCAGTAAATCCTCTGGGACAGGGGGCTATACGCAGTATTTT
CASKSSGTGGYTQYF
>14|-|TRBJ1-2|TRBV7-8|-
TGTGCCAGCAGCTTAGAGGACAGTGGATATGGCTACACCTTC
CASSLEDSGYGYTF
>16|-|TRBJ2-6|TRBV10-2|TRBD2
TGCGCCAGTGGGAGGGACCGCAGCTCTGGGGCCAACGTCCTGACTTTC
CASGRDRSSGANVLTF
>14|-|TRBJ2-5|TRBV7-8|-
TGTGCCAGCAGCCCACGGGGGGCCCAAGAGACCCAGTACTTC
CASSPRGAQETQYF
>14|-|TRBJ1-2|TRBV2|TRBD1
TGTGCCAGCAGTAGGGGGCTATCGAACTATGGCTACACCTTC
CASSRGLSNYGYTF
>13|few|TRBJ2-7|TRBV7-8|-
TGTGCCAGCAGCTTAGAGGCTGGGACTCAGTTTTGCTTC
CASSLEAGTQFCF
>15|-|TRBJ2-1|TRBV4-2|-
TGTGCCAGCAGCCAAGGGACTCTTAGTTACAATGAGCAGTTCTTC
CASSQGTLSYNEQFF
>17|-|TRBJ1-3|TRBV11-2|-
TGTGCCAGCAGCTTAGTAGCGGGACCGATCCCTGGAAACACCATATATTTT
CASSLVAGPIPGNTIYF
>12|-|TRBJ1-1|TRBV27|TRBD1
TGTGCCAGCAGCATGACAGGGCGGGAAGCTTTCTTT
CASSMTGREAFF
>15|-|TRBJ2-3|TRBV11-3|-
TGTGCCAGCAGCTTAGACTCGACCCCCGGGGATACGCAGTATTTT
CASSLDSTPGDTQYF
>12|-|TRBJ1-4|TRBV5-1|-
TGCGCCAGCGGCTCAACAAATGAAAAACTGTTTTTT
CASGSTNEKLFF
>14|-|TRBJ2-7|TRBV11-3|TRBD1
TGTGCCAGCAGTTCAGGACAGGGGGCTAAAGAGCAGTACTTC
CASSSGQGAKEQYF
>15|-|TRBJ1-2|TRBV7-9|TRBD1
TGTGCCAGCAGCTTACAAGTCCGGGACAGGGATGGCTACACCTTC
CASSLQVRDRDGYTF
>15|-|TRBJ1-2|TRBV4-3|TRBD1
TGCGCCAGCAGCCTCGGAGGGACAGGGGATGGTGGCTACACCTTC
CASSLGGTGDGGYTF
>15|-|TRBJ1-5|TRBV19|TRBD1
TGTGCCAGTAGAATGGACAGGGGTAGCAATCAGCCCCAGCATTTT
CASRMDRGSNQPQHF
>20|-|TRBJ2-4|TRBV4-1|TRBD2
TGCGCCAGCAGCCAATTAAGGGGTCCTAGCGGGAGTCGGGCCAAAAACATTCAGTACTTC
CASSQLRGPSGSRAKNIQYF
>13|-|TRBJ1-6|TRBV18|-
TGTGCCAGCTCTAATCAGGGCTACTCACCCCTCCACTTT
CASSNQGYSPLHF
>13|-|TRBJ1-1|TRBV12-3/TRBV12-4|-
TGTGCCAGCTCGAACTCGCTGAACACTGAAGCTTTCTTT
CASSNSLNTEAFF
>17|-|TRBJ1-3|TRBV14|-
TGTGCCAGCAGCCAAGATTGGGGACACGTCTCTGGAAACACCATATATTTT
CASSQDWGHVSGNTIYF
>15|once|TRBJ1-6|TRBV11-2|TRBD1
TGTGCCAGCAGCTTAGATGGGACAGCCAATTCACCCCTCCACTTT
CASSLDGTANSPLHF